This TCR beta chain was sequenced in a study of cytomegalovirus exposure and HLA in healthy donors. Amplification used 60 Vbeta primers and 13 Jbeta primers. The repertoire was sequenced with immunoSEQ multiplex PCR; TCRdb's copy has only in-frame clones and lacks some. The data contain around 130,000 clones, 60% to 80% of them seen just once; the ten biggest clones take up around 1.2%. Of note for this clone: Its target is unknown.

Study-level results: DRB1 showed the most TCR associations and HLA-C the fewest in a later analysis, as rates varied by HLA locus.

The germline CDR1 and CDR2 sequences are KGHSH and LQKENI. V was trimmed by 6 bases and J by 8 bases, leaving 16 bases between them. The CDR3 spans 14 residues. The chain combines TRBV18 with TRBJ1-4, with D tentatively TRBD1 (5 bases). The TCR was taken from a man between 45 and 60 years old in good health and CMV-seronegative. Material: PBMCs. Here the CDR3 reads CASSPPGLNEKLFF. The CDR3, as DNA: TGTGCCAGCTCTCCGCCAGGGTTAAACGAAAAACTGTTTTTT.